This paragraph reports one TCR beta chain. Its antigen remains unknown. The data derive from a study of human T cells and chemical hapten exposure. The wider study: TCR yields differed between samples (mainly from small differences in pooled library volume).

Study-wide results and limits: After DPC sensitization, TCRs above 1 in 1000 frequency showed no change.

Sequencing started from total RNA isolated from unfractionated whole blood. Library preparation tagged each individual cDNA molecule with a unique molecular identifier. MiXCR, applied by TCRdb to the 5' RACE reads, yields one record per CDR3 protein. The sample lists roughly 81,000 distinct CDR3 sequences, less than 9.5% seen once, with around 2.3% in the top ten. This CDR3 has 15 residues. Germline lookup yields CDR1 MGHRA and CDR2 YSYEKL. V was clipped by 7 bases and J by 5 bases, with 17 bases between them. The chain has TRBV4-1 and TRBJ1-4, with D perhaps TRBD1 (6 bases). The origin of this receptor is a male donor in good health. The CDR3 bases are TGCGCCAGCAACCCGAACGGACAGCTAAATGAAAAACTGTTTTTT. This gives the protein CASNPNGQLNEKLFF.